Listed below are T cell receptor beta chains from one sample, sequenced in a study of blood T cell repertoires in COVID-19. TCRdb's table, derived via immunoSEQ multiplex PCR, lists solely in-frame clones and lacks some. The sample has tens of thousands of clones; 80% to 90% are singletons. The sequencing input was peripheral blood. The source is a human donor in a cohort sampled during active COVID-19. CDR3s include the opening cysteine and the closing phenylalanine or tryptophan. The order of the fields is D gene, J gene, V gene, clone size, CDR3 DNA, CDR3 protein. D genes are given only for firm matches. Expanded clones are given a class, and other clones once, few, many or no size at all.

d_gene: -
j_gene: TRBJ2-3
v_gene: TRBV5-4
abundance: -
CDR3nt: TGTGCCAGCAGCTTGGTACCTATCACAGATACGCAGTATTTT
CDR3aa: CASSLVPITDTQYF

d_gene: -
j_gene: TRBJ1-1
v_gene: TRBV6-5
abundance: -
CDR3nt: TGTGCCAGCAGTCAGGAACAGAACACTGAAGCTTTCTTT
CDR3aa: CASSQEQNTEAFF

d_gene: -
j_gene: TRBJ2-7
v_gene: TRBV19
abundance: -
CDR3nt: TGTGCCAGTAGTATCCGGGTTTTTGACTCCTACGAGCAGTACTTC
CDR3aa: CASSIRVFDSYEQYF

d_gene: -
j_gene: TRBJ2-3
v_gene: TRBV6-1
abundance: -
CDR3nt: TGTGCCAGCAGTGAAGGGGCCCACACAGATACGCAGTATTTT
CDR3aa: CASSEGAHTDTQYF

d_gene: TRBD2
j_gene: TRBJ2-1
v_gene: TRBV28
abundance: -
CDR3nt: TGTGCCAGCAGACTAGCGGGCTCCTACAATGAGCAGTTCTTC
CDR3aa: CASRLAGSYNEQFF

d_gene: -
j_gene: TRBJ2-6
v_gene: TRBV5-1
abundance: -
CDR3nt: TGCGCCAGCCATCCTTCCCCGGGAAACTCTGGGGCCAACGTCCTGACTTTC
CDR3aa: CASHPSPGNSGANVLTF

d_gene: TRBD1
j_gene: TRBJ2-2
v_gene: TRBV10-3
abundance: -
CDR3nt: TGTGCCATCAGTGAGTCAACAGGGGTATGGACCGGGGAGCTGTTTTTT
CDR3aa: CAISESTGVWTGELFF

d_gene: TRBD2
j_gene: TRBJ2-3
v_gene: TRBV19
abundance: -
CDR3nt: TGTGCCAGTAGGGTTAGCGGGGCCGATACGCAGTATTTT
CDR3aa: CASRVSGADTQYF

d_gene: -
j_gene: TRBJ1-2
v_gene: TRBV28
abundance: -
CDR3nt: TGTGCCAGCAGGACACTATCGCGACAGCCTACTAACTATGGCTACACCTTC
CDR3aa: CASRTLSRQPTNYGYTF

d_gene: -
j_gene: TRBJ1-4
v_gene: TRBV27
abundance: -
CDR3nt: TGTGCCAGCAGTCTAACGGCGGGGGAGGGCGAAAAACTGTTTTTT
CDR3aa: CASSLTAGEGEKLFF

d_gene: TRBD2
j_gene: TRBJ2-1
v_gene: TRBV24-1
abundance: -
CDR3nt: TGTGCCACCAGTGATGGCCCGGGACTAGCGGTCGTCCCGGGCTCCTACAATGAGCAGTTCTTC
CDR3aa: CATSDGPGLAVVPGSYNEQFF

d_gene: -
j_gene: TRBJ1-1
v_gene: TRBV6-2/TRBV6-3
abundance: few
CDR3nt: TGTGCCAGCAGTTACTCGACACGGGGCACTGAAGCTTTCTTT
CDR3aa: CASSYSTRGTEAFF

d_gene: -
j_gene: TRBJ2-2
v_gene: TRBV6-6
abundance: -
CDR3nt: TGTGCCAGCACCTTTCAAGGGGTCCGGGAGCTGTTTTTT
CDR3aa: CASTFQGVRELFF

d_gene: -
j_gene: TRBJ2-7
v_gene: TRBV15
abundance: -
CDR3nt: TGTGCCACCAGCAGAGATCCCCGACGGGGGTTACACGGCTACGAGCAGTACTTC
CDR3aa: CATSRDPRRGLHGYEQYF

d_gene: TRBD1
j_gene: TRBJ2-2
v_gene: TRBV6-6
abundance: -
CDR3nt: TGTGCCAGCAGTCCCCGGGACAGGGGGCTGGGCACCGGGGAGCTGTTTTTT
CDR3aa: CASSPRDRGLGTGELFF

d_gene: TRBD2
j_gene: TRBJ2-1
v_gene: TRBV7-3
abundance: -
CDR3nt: TGTGCCAGCAGCTTAATGGGGCGGGAGAGCACCTACAATGAGCAGTTCTTC
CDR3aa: CASSLMGRESTYNEQFF

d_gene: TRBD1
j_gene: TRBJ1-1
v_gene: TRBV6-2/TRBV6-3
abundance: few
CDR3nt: TGTGCCAGCAGTTACAGGGGGCACACTGAAGCTTTCTTT
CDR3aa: CASSYRGHTEAFF

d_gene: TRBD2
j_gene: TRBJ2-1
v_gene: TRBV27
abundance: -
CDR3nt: TGTGCCAGCAGTCTTAGGACTAGCGGGATTAGGGAGCAGTTCTTC
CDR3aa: CASSLRTSGIREQFF

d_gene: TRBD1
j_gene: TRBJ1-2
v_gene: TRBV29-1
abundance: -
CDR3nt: TGCAGCGTTGTAGGGACAGGCCATTATGGCTACACCTTC
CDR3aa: CSVVGTGHYGYTF

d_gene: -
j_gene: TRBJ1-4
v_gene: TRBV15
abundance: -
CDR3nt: TGTGCCACCAGCAGAGATATAGAAGAAAAACTGTTTTTT
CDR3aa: CATSRDIEEKLFF

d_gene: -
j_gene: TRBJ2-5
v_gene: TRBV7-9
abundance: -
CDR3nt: TGTGCCAGCAGCCCAACTGACGGGATGGGAGAGACCCAGTACTTC
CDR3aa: CASSPTDGMGETQYF

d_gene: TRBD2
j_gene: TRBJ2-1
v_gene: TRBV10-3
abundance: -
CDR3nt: TGTGCCATCAGTGCTGCCGATCCCAGCGGGGCAAATGAGCAGTTCTTC
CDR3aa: CAISAADPSGANEQFF

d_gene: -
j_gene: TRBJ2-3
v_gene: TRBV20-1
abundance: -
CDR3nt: TGCAGTGCTAGTAGCGGTATGACAGATACGCAGTATTTT
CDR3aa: CSASSGMTDTQYF

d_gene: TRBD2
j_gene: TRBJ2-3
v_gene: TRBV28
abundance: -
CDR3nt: TGTGCCAGCAGTGCCCTACTAGCGGGAGGGGCAGATACGCAGTATTTT
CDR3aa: CASSALLAGGADTQYF

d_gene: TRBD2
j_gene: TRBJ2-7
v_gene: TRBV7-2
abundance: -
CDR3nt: TGTGCCAGCAGCCCTCAGGCGGGGGGAAGATACGAGCAGTACTTC
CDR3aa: CASSPQAGGRYEQYF

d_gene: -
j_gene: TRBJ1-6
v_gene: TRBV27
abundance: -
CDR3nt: TGTGCCAGCAGTTTTCGAAGCGATATCAATTCACCCCTCCACTTT
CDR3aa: CASSFRSDINSPLHF

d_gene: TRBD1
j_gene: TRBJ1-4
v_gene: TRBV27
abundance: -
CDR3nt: TGTGCCAGCAGTCTACAGGGGGCTGGTGAAAAACTGTTTTTT
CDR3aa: CASSLQGAGEKLFF

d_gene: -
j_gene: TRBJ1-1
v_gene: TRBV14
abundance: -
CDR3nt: TGTGCCAGCAGCCAAGATAGAGGCGGCAGCGCTTTCTTT
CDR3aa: CASSQDRGGSAFF

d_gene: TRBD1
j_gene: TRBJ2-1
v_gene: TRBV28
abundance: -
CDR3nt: TGTGCCAGCAGTTCCCCGGGACAGGGGTTATGGGAGCAGTTCTTC
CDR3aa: CASSSPGQGLWEQFF

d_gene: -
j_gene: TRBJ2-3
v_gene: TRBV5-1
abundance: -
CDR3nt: TGCGCCAGCAGTTACAGTTTGGGCACAGATACGCAGTATTTT
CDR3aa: CASSYSLGTDTQYF

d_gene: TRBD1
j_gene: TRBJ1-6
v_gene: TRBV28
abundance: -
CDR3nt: TGTGCCAGCAGGTCATCCGGGACAGGGCAAGGACGATCACCCCTCCACTTT
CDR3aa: CASRSSGTGQGRSPLHF

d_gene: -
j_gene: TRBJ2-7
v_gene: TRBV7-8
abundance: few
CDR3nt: TGTGCCAGCAGCCCCCTGGACGGGACCTACGAGCAGTACTTC
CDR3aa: CASSPLDGTYEQYF

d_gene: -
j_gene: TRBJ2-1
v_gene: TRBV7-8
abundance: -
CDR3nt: TGTGCCAGCAGCCTCGGACAGACCAATGAGCAGTTCTTC
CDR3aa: CASSLGQTNEQFF

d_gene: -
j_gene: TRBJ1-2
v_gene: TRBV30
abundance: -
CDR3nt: TGTGCCTGGAACGGAGGGGTGGGGAAGGAAGGTGGCTACACCTTC
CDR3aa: CAWNGGVGKEGGYTF

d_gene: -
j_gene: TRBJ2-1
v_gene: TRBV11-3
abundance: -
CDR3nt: TGTGCCAGCAGCTTAGGACTCACCTCCTACAATGAGCAGTTCTTC
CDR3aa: CASSLGLTSYNEQFF

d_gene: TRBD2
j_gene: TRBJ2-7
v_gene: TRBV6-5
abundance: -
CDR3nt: TGTGCCAGCAGTTTAGCGGGAGGGCCGTCGCTCGAGCAGTACTTC
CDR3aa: CASSLAGGPSLEQYF

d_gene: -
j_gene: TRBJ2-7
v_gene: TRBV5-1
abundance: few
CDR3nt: TGCGCCAGCAGCTCCCCTTCCTACGAGCAGTACTTC
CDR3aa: CASSSPSYEQYF

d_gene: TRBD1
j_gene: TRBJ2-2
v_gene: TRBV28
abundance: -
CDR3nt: TGTGCCAGCAGTTTAGATGTCTCCGGGACAGACAACACCGGGGAGCTGTTTTTT
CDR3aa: CASSLDVSGTDNTGELFF

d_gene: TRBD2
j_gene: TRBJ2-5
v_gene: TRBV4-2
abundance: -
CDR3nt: TGTGCCAGCAGCCAAGACCCGGAGAGGGAGGGGCAAAAGACCCAGTACTTC
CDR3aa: CASSQDPEREGQKTQYF

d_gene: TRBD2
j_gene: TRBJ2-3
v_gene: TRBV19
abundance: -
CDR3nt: TGTGCCAGTAGTATAAGGGGAGGGCGAGATACGCAGTATTTT
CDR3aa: CASSIRGGRDTQYF

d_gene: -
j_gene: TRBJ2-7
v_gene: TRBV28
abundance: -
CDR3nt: TGTGCCAGCAGTTTACGAGGATTCGGATACGAGCAGTACTTC
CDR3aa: CASSLRGFGYEQYF

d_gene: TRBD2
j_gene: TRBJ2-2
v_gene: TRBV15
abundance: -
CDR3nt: TGTGCCACCAGCAGTCAGGGTAGCGGGGGCACCGGGGAGCTGTTTTTT
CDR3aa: CATSSQGSGGTGELFF

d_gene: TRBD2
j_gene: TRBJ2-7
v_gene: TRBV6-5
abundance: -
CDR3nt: TGTGCCAGCAGTTACTCCGGACTAGCCGGGCAGTACTTC
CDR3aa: CASSYSGLAGQYF

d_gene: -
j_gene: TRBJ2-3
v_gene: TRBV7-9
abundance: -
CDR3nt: TGTGCCAGCAGCCCCTGGGGGGTAGATACGCAGTATTTT
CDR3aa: CASSPWGVDTQYF

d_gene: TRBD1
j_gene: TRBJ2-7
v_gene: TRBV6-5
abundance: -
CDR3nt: TGTGCCAGCAGTCAACAGGGGGCCTACGAGCAGTACTTC
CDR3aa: CASSQQGAYEQYF

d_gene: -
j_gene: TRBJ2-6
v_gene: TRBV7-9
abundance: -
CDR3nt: TGTGCCAGCAGCTTACCCTCGACAGGGGCCAACGTCCTGACTTTC
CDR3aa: CASSLPSTGANVLTF

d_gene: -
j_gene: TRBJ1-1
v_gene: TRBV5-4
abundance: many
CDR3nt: TGTGCCAGCAGCTACCCCACCGGAGGTGACACTGAAGCTTTCTTT
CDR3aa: CASSYPTGGDTEAFF

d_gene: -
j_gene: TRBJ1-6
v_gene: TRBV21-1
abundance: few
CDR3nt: TGTGCCAGCAGCACCCGGACAGGGCAGAATTCACCCCTCCACTTT
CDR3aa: CASSTRTGQNSPLHF

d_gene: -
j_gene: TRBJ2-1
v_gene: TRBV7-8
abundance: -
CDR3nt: TGTGCCAGCAGTCGAGGGGGGGGGACTGAGCAGTTCTTC
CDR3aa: CASSRGGGTEQFF

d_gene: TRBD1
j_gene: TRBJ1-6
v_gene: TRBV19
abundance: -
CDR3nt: TGTGCCAGTAGTGTCACAGGGGGCGCCGGCTTCGATTCACCCCTCCACTTT
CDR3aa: CASSVTGGAGFDSPLHF

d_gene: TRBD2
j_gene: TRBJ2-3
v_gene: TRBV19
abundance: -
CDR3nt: TGTGCCAGTAGTCCCGGGACTAGCGGGGATTTCACAGATACGCAGTATTTT
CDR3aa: CASSPGTSGDFTDTQYF

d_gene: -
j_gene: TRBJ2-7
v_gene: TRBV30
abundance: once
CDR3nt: TGTGCCTGGAGTGTACGCGGCAGGGAATACGAGCAGTACTTC
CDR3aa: CAWSVRGREYEQYF

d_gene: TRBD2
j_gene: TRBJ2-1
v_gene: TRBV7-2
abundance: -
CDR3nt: TGTGCCAGCAGTCCTGGACTAGCGGGAGCTAATGAGCAGTTCTTC
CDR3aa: CASSPGLAGANEQFF

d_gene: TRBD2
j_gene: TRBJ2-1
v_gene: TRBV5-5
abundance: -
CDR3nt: TGTGCCAGCAGCCTTGCGTCGACTAGCGGGAGGACCAGCTCCTACAATGAGCAGTTCTTC
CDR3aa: CASSLASTSGRTSSYNEQFF